Below, 19 T cell receptor beta chains from the same sample are listed, as sequenced in a study of T cell repertoires in cytomegalovirus infection. Their antigen targets remain unknown. TCRdb recomputed calls from the reads with MiXCR, one row per CDR3 protein. The sample records a few hundred thousand distinct CDR3 sequences, roughly 34% being singletons. The starting material was cultured PBMCs, obtained from culture after CMV antigen stimulation. These receptors all come from a human donor in good health (CMV status not recorded). Some clones in this sample may be carry-over from other donors' samples.

This clonotype was seen more than once but under ten times. The rearrangement links TRBV10-3 to TRBJ2-3; D perhaps matches TRBD2 (5 bases). Germline CDR1 ENHRY, CDR2 SYGVKD. V dropped 4 bases and J dropped 4 bases, with 12 bases sitting between them. The CDR3 is 14 residues long. CDR3 DNA sequence: TGTGCCATCAGTGGAGGTGGGAGATCAGATACGCAGTATTTT. Its translation: CAISGGGRSDTQYF.

This clonotype was observed a few times. This chain connects TRBV7-2 to TRBJ2-3; 7 bases are shared with TRBD2. This CDR3 has 15 amino acids. V gave up 3 bases and J gave up 2 bases; unmatched junction bases: 5. Germline-derived CDR1 and CDR2 are SGHTA and FQGNSA. The CDR3 DNA reads as TGTGCCAGCAGCTTTTTGGCGGGAGACACAGATACGCAGTATTTT. It yields the protein CASSFLAGDTDTQYF.

The chain employs TRBV6-1 and TRBJ1-5; D gene uncertain. Per germline, CDR1 MNHNS and CDR2 SASEGT. Trimming took 1 base from V and 3 from J, leaving 10 bases between them. This CDR3 is 15 amino acids long. CDR3 protein: CASSEVIGSNQPQHF. In DNA, the CDR3 is TGTGCCAGCAGTGAAGTTATAGGGTCCAATCAGCCCCAGCATTTT.

This clonotype was observed a few times. The chain combines TRBV10-3 with TRBJ1-1; 7 nucleotides align to TRBD1. Per germline, CDR1 ENHRY and CDR2 SYGVKD. Germline trimming cut 0 bases from V and 4 bases from J; bases unmatched to any gene: 8. The CDR3 is made up of 16 amino acids. The CDR3 protein is CAISESMGRGSTEAFF. The CDR3 DNA sequence: TGTGCCATCAGTGAGTCGATGGGCAGGGGGAGCACTGAAGCTTTCTTT.

This clonotype was detected only a few times. The chain links TRBV7-2 to TRBJ2-1; 7 bases match TRBD2. Trimming at V came to 5 bases and at J to 5 bases, leaving 9 bases not matched to a gene. This CDR3 has 15 residues. From germline, CDR1 is SGHTA and CDR2 FQGNSA. The CDR3 sequence: CASSPGLPPNNEQFF. The CDR3 DNA reads TGTGCCAGCAGCCCGGGACTACCACCCAACAATGAGCAGTTCTTC.

The chain recombines TRBV6-1 with TRBJ2-1; TRBD2 aligns across 13 bases. Germline CDR1 reads MNHNS; CDR2 reads SASEGT. The CDR3 sequence is 17 residues long. V shed 5 bases, J shed 10 bases, and the junction held 14 bases outside the gene matches. The CDR3 reads CASSTPFGLAGVREQFF. The CDR3 DNA reads as TGTGCCAGCAGTACCCCGTTCGGACTAGCGGGAGTTCGCGAGCAGTTCTTC.

This clonotype was seen a single time. The chain uses TRBV7-2 and TRBJ1-2, with D unclear. Deletions cut 2 bases from V and 1 base from J, with 8 bases between. The CDR3 has 14 residues. CDR1 and CDR2 from the germline V gene are SGHTA and FQGNSA. CDR3 sequence (DNA): TGTGCCAGCAGCTTACATGAGGTTAACTATGGCTACACCTTC. This codes for CASSLHEVNYGYTF.

This clonotype has more than one count but fewer than ten. The V call is TRBV7-9, the J call TRBJ2-5; 7 bases map to TRBD1. The V gene's germline CDR1 is SEHNR and CDR2 FQNEAQ (reference sequence). The CDR3 is 12 residues long. After removal of 6 bases from V and 3 bases from J, the junction contained 1 base not matched to a gene. The CDR3, as DNA: TGTGCCAGCAGTACAGGGGAAGAGACCCAGTACTTC. Protein: CASSTGEETQYF.

As to this clonotype: One end of the junction fails to match germline, which may point to a read error. The chain recombines TRBV7-6 with TRBJ2-3; the D gene is possibly TRBD2 (6 bases). The CDR3 consists of 15 residues. Germline CDR1 is SGHVS and CDR2 is FNYEAQ. CDR3 DNA sequence: TGTGCTAGCAGCTTATCTACTAGCCGGGTAGATACGCAGTATTTT. Protein product: CASSLSTSRVDTQYF.

The chain carries TRBV19 and TRBJ1-5, with D possibly matching TRBD1 (6 bases). V shed 0 bases and J shed 5 bases, with 17 bases lying between them. CDR3 length: 17 residues. Germline V gene lookup returns CDR1 LNHDA and CDR2 SQIVND (reference sequence). CDR3 DNA: TGTGCCAGTAGTATAGATCACGGGGGCGTGGAGCATCAGCCCCAGCATTTT. Translating it yields CASSIDHGGVEHQPQHF. Based on the CDR3 plus reference TRBV19 and TRBJ1-5, the full variable domain is DGGITQSPKYLFRKEGQNVTLSCEQNLNHDAMYWYRQDPGQGLRLIYYSQIVNDFQKGDIAEGYSVSREKKESFPLTVTSAQKNPTAFYLCASSIDHGGVEHQPQHFGDGTRLSIL.

The chain combines TRBV19 with TRBJ2-1; 9 bases line up with TRBD2. Germline V gene lookup returns CDR1 LNHDA and CDR2 SQIVND (reference sequence). V was pared by 4 bases and J by 7 bases, with 8 bases of the junction left unmatched. The CDR3 is 15 residues long. CDR3: CASSTLAGRPNEQFF. The CDR3 bases are TGTGCCAGTAGTACGCTAGCGGGAAGGCCAAATGAGCAGTTCTTC.

The J gene is TRBJ1-2, the V gene TRBV12-3 or TRBV12-4; D not resolved. V was clipped by 1 base and J by 4 bases, with 16 bases between them. This CDR3 is 16 amino acids long. This CDR3 is CASSLVVTGGVYGYTF. The CDR3 DNA sequence: TGTGCCAGCAGTTTAGTCGTGACGGGAGGAGTCTATGGCTACACCTTC.

This clonotype has more than one count but fewer than ten. J is TRBJ2-2 and V is TRBV29-1; 10 bases match TRBD2. CDR1 and CDR2 (germline): SQVTM, ANQGSEA. The CDR3 consists of 14 residues. V shed 6 bases and J 6 bases; nucleotides not matched to a gene: 7. The CDR3 loop reads CSVTSGTGAGELFF. CDR3 nucleotides: TGCAGCGTCACTAGCGGGACAGGCGCCGGGGAGCTGTTTTTT.

The chain carries TRBV7-2 and TRBJ1-5, with 11 nucleotides matching TRBD1. The CDR3 extends over 15 amino acids. Germline CDR1 reads SGHTA; CDR2 reads FQGNSA. The ends lost 5 bases at V and 8 bases at J; junction bases unmatched: 8. This chain's CDR3 is CASSAGQGASEPQHF. CDR3 DNA sequence: TGTGCCAGCAGCGCTGGACAGGGGGCTTCGGAGCCCCAGCATTTT.

The chain's CDR3 is CASSPQTSGIEQFF. The CDR3 nucleotides read TGTGCCAGCAGTCCCCAGACTAGTGGTATTGAGCAGTTCTTC. The chain couples TRBV27 to TRBJ2-1, with D possibly being TRBD2 (6 bases). The CDR3 is made up of 14 amino acids. The germline CDR1 and CDR2 sequences are MNHEY and SMNVEV (reference sequence). V was clipped by 5 bases and J by 9 bases, with 17 bases between them.

This clonotype was observed many times. The V and J genes are TRBV7-8 and TRBJ2-2; D gene ambiguous. Germline assignment: CDR1 SGHVS and CDR2 FQNEAQ. Trimming cost V 4 bases and J 4 bases, with 10 bases left between them. This CDR3 contains 14 residues. The chain's CDR3 is CASSSMTGTGELFF. The DNA of the CDR3 is TGTGCCAGCAGCTCAATGACGGGCACCGGGGAGCTGTTTTTT.

The CDR3 DNA follows: TGTGCCAGCAGTTACTACCTTGCCGGGAGCTCTGGAAACACCATATATTTT. This sequence encodes CASSYYLAGSSGNTIYF. The rearrangement links TRBV6-8 to TRBJ1-3; D is uncertain. In germline, CDR1 is MNHGY, CDR2 SAAAGT. This CDR3 contains 17 residues. The V and J ends lost 1 base and 0 bases respectively, with 13 bases between them.

Of note for this clonotype: A junction boundary mismatches the germline segment, possibly from a read error. The chain has TRBV18 and TRBJ2-7; no clear D. There are 13 residues in the CDR3. CDR1 KGHSH and CDR2 LQKENI come from the germline V gene. CDR3 sequence: CASSQYVSHEQYF. The CDR3 nucleotides are TGTGCCAGCTCACAATATGTCTCCCACGAGCAGTACTTC.

Ten or more counts support this clonotype. The chain uses TRBV6-4 and TRBJ2-3, with 7 bases lining up with TRBD1. Trimming took 0 bases from V and 4 from J; bases not matched to a gene: 4. CDR3 size: 15 residues. Germline lookup yields CDR1 MRHNA and CDR2 SNTAGT. The chain's CDR3 is CASSDSEGAADTQYF. CDR3 nucleotide sequence: TGTGCCAGCAGTGACTCAGAGGGGGCCGCAGATACGCAGTATTTT.